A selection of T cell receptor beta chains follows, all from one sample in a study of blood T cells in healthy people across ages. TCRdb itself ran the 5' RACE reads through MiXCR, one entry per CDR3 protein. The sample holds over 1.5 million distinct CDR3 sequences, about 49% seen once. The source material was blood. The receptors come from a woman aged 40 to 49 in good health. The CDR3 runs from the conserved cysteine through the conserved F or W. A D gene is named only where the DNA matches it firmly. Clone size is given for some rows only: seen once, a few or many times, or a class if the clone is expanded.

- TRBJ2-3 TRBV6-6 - TGTGCCACGAGGGGTGGTGAGGCAGATACGCAGTATTTT CATRGGEADTQYF
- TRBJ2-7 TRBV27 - TGTGCCAGCAGGGCAGGGGCCGAGCAGTACTTC CASRAGAEQYF
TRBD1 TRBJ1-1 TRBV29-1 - TGCAGCGTTCTCCGGGACAGTCTCATGAACACTGAAGCTTTCTTT CSVLRDSLMNTEAFF
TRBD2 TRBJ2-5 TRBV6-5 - TGTGCCAGCAGTTATGATAGACTAGCGGTACAAGAGACCCAGTACTTC CASSYDRLAVQETQYF
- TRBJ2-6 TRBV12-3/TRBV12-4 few TGTGCCAGCAGTCCTCGGGAACCTGGGGCCAACGTCCTGACTTTC CASSPREPGANVLTF
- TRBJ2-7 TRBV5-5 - TGTGCCAGCAGCTTTACGGGGGGCTCAACGAGCTCCTACGAGCAGTACTTC CASSFTGGSTSSYEQYF
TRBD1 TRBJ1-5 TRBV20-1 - TGCAGTGCTAGCGAATTCCCTGGACAGGGGGCGTTTCAGCCCCAGCATTTT CSASEFPGQGAFQPQHF
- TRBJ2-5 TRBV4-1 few TGCGCCAGCAGCCAAGAGGGGCGTGGGGGGCTCCAAGAGACCCAGTACTTC CASSQEGRGGLQETQYF
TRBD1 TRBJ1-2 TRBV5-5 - TGTGCCAGCAGCTCAGACGGGACAGGGGCTAGGAAAAGCTGTGGCTACACCTTC CASSSDGTGARKSCGYTF
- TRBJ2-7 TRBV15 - TGTGCCACCAGCGGAGATCGCGGGGATTCGAACGAGCAGTACTTC CATSGDRGDSNEQYF
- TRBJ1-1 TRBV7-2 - TGTGCCAGCAGCTTTGCGGGCAGACAGAAAATATTGAACACTGAAGCTTTCTTT CASSFAGRQKILNTEAFF
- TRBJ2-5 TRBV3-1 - TGTGCCAGCTCAAACTTGGTCGGATCACACAGTGGGCAAGAGACCCAGTACTTC CASSNLVGSHSGQETQYF
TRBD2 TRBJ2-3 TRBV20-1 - TGCAGTGCCAAGGCACTAGCGGACCCAAAAGATACGCAGTATTTT CSAKALADPKDTQYF
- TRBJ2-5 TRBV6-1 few TGTGCCAGCAGGGCCGGGACGGCCCAAGAGACCCAGTACTTC CASRAGTAQETQYF
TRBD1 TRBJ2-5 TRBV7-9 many TGTGCCAGCAGCTTATCAGGGACAGAAGAGACCCAGTACTTC CASSLSGTEETQYF
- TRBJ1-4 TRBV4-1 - TGCGCCAGCAGCCAAGTGAGTCTACAGGGAGGAGAAAAACTGTTTTTT CASSQVSLQGGEKLFF
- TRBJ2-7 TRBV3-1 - TGTGCCAGCAGCCCAACACCCGGGACCTCGAATGAGCAGTACTTC CASSPTPGTSNEQYF
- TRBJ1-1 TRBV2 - TGTGCCAGCAGTGGCCGAATCAATACAGGAAACACTGAAGCTTTCTTT CASSGRINTGNTEAFF
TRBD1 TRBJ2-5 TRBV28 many TGTGCCAGCAGTTTGTTCGGACAGGAAGAGACCCAGTACTTC CASSLFGQEETQYF
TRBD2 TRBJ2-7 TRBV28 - TGTGCCAGCAGTTCCGGGGGGAAGTACGAGCAGTACTTC CASSSGGKYEQYF
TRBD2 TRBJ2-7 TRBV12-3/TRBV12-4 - TGTGCCAGCAGTTTAGGACTAGCGGTCTACTACGAGCAGTACTTC CASSLGLAVYYEQYF
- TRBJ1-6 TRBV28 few TGTGCCAGCAGTTTAGGGGGCACCTATAATTCACCCCTCCACTTT CASSLGGTYNSPLHF